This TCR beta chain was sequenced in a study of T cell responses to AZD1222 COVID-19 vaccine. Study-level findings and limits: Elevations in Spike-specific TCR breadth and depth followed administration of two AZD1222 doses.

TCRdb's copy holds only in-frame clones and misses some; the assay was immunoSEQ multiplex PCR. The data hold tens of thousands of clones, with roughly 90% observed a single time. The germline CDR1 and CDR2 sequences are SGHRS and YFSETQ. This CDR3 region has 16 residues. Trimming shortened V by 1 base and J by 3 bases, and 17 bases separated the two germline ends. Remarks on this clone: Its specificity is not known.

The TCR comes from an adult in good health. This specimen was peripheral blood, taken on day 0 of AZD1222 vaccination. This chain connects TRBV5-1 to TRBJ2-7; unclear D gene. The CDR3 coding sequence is TGCGCCAGCAGCTTGACCACAGAGGATCCCCGCTACGAGCAGTACTTC. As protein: CASSLTTEDPRYEQYF.